Below, 9 T cell receptor beta chains from the same sample are listed, as sequenced in a study of blood T cells in healthy people across ages. For the second PCR, which ran for 7 to 11 cycles, a sample-barcoded 5' primer and a J-beta primer mix were used. TCRdb independently ran MiXCR on the 5' RACE reads; one entry per CDR3 protein. The sample includes 600,000 to 800,000 distinct CDR3 sequences, around 20% of them seen just once. Input material: blood. Receptor source: a man between 65 and 79 years old in good health.

The rearrangement uses TRBV28 and TRBJ2-2, with D perhaps being TRBD1 or TRBD2 (5 bases each). Germline CDR1 MDHEN, CDR2 SYDVKM. This CDR3 spans 15 amino acids. V shed 10 bases and J shed 0 bases, with 15 bases lying between them. CDR3 nucleotide sequence: TGTGCCACCAAACCGGGACCTTCGAACACCGGGGAGCTGTTTTTT. It yields the protein CATKPGPSNTGELFF.

A few counts support this clonotype. The chain has TRBV13 and TRBJ2-3, with a weak D call TRBD1 (6 bases). This CDR3 has 14 amino acids. CDR1 is PRHDT and CDR2 is FYEKMQ in the germline V gene (reference sequence). The V gene lost 1 base and the J gene lost 5 bases, with 10 bases spanning the gap. The CDR3 here is CASSLVAGVDTQYF. The CDR3 nucleotides are TGTGCCAGCAGCTTAGTGGCAGGGGTAGATACGCAGTATTTT.

J is TRBJ1-2 and V is TRBV5-1, with D maybe TRBD1 (5 bases). Trimming took 4 bases from V and 0 from J, leaving 10 bases between them. Germline CDR1 is SGHRS and CDR2 is YFSETQ. This CDR3 is built from 14 residues. The CDR3 sequence is CASSKDTSNYGYTF. CDR3 coding DNA: TGCGCCAGCAGCAAGGACACTTCTAACTATGGCTACACCTTC. The whole variable domain, remainder taken from reference TRBV5-1 and TRBJ1-2, is KAGVTQTPRYLIKTRGQQVTLSCSPISGHRSVSWYQQTPGQGLQFLFEYFSETQRNKGNFPGRFSGRQFSNSRSEMNVSTLELGDSALYLCASSKDTSNYGYTFGSGTRLTVV.

The chain couples TRBV11-3 to TRBJ2-5; no clear D. In germline, CDR1 is SGHNT, CDR2 YENEEA. The CDR3 consists of 13 residues. With 0 bases removed from V and 3 bases from J, the gap between germline ends came to 5 bases. CDR3 nucleotide sequence: TGTGCCAGCAGCTTAGACTCGGAAGAGACCCAGTACTTC. Protein product: CASSLDSEETQYF.

V is TRBV28 and J is TRBJ2-5; 7 bases are shared with TRBD2. Losses at the gene ends were 6 bases for V and 1 base for J; bases not matched to a gene: 5. In germline, CDR1 is MDHEN, CDR2 SYDVKM. The CDR3 runs to 14 residues. This chain's CDR3 is CASRESGTQETQYF. In DNA form, the CDR3 reads TGTGCCAGCAGAGAGAGCGGGACCCAAGAGACCCAGTACTTC.

The chain links TRBV4-1 to TRBJ2-7; 7 bases map to TRBD1. This CDR3 has 16 amino acids. Germline V CDR1 and CDR2: MGHRA, YSYEKL. The V segment lost 1 base and the J segment 5 bases; nucleotides outside the gene matches: 11. As DNA, the CDR3 is TGCGCCAGCAGCCAAGCGAGGACAGGCTTATTGGACGAGCAGTACTTC. Protein product: CASSQARTGLLDEQYF.

This chain joins TRBV11-2 and TRBJ1-5; D might be TRBD1 (6 bases). The CDR3 loop spans 22 amino acids. Between the trimmed V and J ends, which lost 1 base and 0 bases, there was a span of 28 bases. Germline values: CDR1 SGHAT, CDR2 FQNNGV. CDR3 in amino acids: CASSLVYRTDRTMKYSNQPQHF. Here the CDR3 DNA reads TGTGCCAGCAGCTTAGTGTACCGAACCGACAGGACCATGAAGTATAGCAATCAGCCCCAGCATTTT.

This clonotype showed up just a few times. One end of the junction does not line up with germline, which may come from a read error. The DNA of the CDR3 is TGTGCCAGCAGATCCGGGGGACTAGCGGGTAATAATGAGCAGCTCTTC. Its translation: CASRSGGLAGNNEQLF. The chain is built from TRBV6-5 and TRBJ2-5; 12 nucleotides match TRBD2. Germline V gene lookup returns CDR1 MNHEY and CDR2 SVGAGI. The CDR3 has 16 amino acids.

This clonotype came up many times. The chain recombines TRBV29-1 with TRBJ2-5, with D unresolved. Trimming shortened V by 4 bases and J by 5 bases, and 14 bases separated the two germline ends. Per the germline V gene, CDR1 is SQVTM and CDR2 is ANQGSEA. This CDR3 region has 13 residues. CDR3 bases: TGCAGCGTTGGGGTGGCGGTTTACGAGACCCAGTACTTC. It codes for CSVGVAVYETQYF.